Presented here are 10 T cell receptor beta chains from one specimen sequenced in a study of follicular helper T cells after annual influenza vaccination. As for time point: 2015-2016 season, 7 days after influenza vaccination. Sequencing used immunoSEQ multiplex PCR; TCRdb keeps in-frame clones, though not all of them. The sample shows about 4,800 clones, around 80% of them seen only once. This sample comprised CXCR5+ CD38- circulating T follicular helper cells from blood, obtained 7 days after influenza vaccination. Subset here: circulating Tfh, non-naive CD4+CXCR5+PD-1+ (ICOS+CD38+ or ICOS-CD38-). The receptors here all came from an adult who received the influenza vaccine.

This CDR3 reads CASSSGSAGPGYTF. The CDR3 bases are TGTGCCAGCAGCTCCGGGAGTGCAGGGCCGGGCTACACCTTC. This chain joins TRBV11-1 and TRBJ1-2; D is perhaps TRBD1 (5 bases). Trimming stripped 4 bases from V and 8 bases from J, with 17 bases between. In germline, CDR1 is SGHAT, CDR2 FQDESV (reference sequence). This CDR3 is built from 14 residues.

The chain uses TRBV5-8 and TRBJ1-2, with 8 bases fitting TRBD1. The CDR3 covers 15 residues. V gave up 1 base and J gave up 9 bases; unmatched junction bases: 11. The germline V gene encodes CDR1 SGHTS and CDR2 YDEGEE. The CDR3 nucleotides are TGTGCCAGCAGCTTGTTTCTTTCTGACAGGGGAAGCTACACCTTC. Amino acid sequence: CASSLFLSDRGSYTF. The variable domain in full, with the rest retrieved from reference TRBV5-8 and TRBJ1-2, is EAGVTQSPTHLIKTRGQQATLRCSPISGHTSVYWYQQALGLGLQFLLWYDEGEERNRGNFPPRFSGRQFPNYSSELNVNALELEDSALYLCASSLFLSDRGSYTFGSGTRLTVV.

This clone was found once. V gene TRBV18 combines with J gene TRBJ2-5; D is undetermined. V dropped 0 bases and J dropped 5 bases, with 10 bases sitting between them. Germline V gene sequence: CDR1 KGHSH, CDR2 LQKENI. The CDR3 has 14 amino acids. The DNA of the CDR3 is TGTGCCAGCTCACCACCCGCGCGGATGGAGACCCAGTACTTC. It codes for CASSPPARMETQYF.

V is TRBV2 and J is TRBJ2-3; D could derive from TRBD1 or TRBD2 (5 bases each). The V gene lost 6 bases and the J gene lost 0 bases, with 13 bases spanning the gap. CDR1 is SNHLY, CDR2 FYNNEI, per germline. CDR3 length: 15 residues. The CDR3 nucleotides read TGTGCCAGCAGCGATCTGGGGGTTAGCACAGATACGCAGTATTTT. Translated: CASSDLGVSTDTQYF.

The chain combines TRBV7-9 with TRBJ1-2; TRBD1 agrees at 10 bases. The length of the CDR3 is 16 residues. The junction had 9 bases not matched to a gene; V was cut back by 4 bases and J by 4 bases. The germline V gene encodes CDR1 SEHNR and CDR2 FQNEAQ (reference sequence). The CDR3 nucleotides read TGTGCCAGCAGCTACAAGACAGGGGGCGGAGGCTATGGCTACACCTTC. Its protein is CASSYKTGGGGYGYTF. Together with reference TRBV7-9 and TRBJ1-2, the CDR3 gives the full variable domain: DTGVSQNPRHKITKRGQNVTFRCDPISEHNRLYWYRQTLGQGPEFLTYFQNEAQLEKSRLLSDRFSAERPKGSFSTLEIQRTEQGDSAMYLCASSYKTGGGGYGYTFGSGTRLTVV.

The chain is built from TRBV5-1 and TRBJ2-5; the D is unclear. V lost 1 base, J lost 1 base, and 11 bases lay in between. Germline assignment: CDR1 SGHRS and CDR2 YFSETQ. This CDR3 is 15 amino acids long. CDR3 in DNA: TGCGCCAGCAGCTTGATGGCTACTATCCAAGAGACCCAGTACTTC. Translating gives CASSLMATIQETQYF. The full variable domain, rest sourced from reference TRBV5-1 and TRBJ2-5, is KAGVTQTPRYLIKTRGQQVTLSCSPISGHRSVSWYQQTPGQGLQFLFEYFSETQRNKGNFPGRFSGRQFSNSRSEMNVSTLELGDSALYLCASSLMATIQETQYFGPGTRLLVL.

The chain links TRBV10-3 to TRBJ1-2; weak D call: TRBD1 (5 bases). Germline V gene sequence: CDR1 ENHRY, CDR2 SYGVKD. This CDR3 has 14 residues. The V end was cut by 3 bases, the J end by 2 bases, with 10 bases between. The CDR3 nucleotides read TGTGCCATCAGTGATAATCGGGGGAACTATGGCTACACCTTC. It encodes CAISDNRGNYGYTF.

The chain recombines TRBV5-5 with TRBJ2-1; 12 nucleotides agree with TRBD2. Germline CDR1 reads SGHKS; CDR2 reads YYEKEE (reference sequence). The ends lost 0 bases at V and 10 bases at J; junction bases unmatched: 5. The CDR3 contains 15 residues. CDR3 DNA: TGTGCCAGCAGCTTGGCTAGCGGGGGGGTAAGGGAGCAGTTCTTC. This sequence encodes CASSLASGGVREQFF.

The sample holds a few counts of this clone. This chain connects TRBV7-2 to TRBJ2-4; a possible D gene is TRBD2 (6 bases). The V gene's germline CDR1 is SGHTA and CDR2 FQGNSA. The V and J ends lost 5 bases and 8 bases respectively, with 16 bases between them. This CDR3 spans 14 amino acids. The CDR3 sequence is CASSTAGHWDIQYF. The DNA of the CDR3 is TGTGCCAGCAGCACAGCGGGCCATTGGGACATTCAGTACTTC. Drawing the rest from reference TRBV7-2 and TRBJ2-4, the complete variable domain is GAGVSQSPSNKVTEKGKDVELRCDPISGHTALYWYRQSLGQGLEFLIYFQGNSAPDKSGLPSDRFSAERTGGSVSTLTIQRTQQEDSAVYLCASSTAGHWDIQYFGAGTRLSVL.

V usage is TRBV28 and J usage is TRBJ2-5; D not certain. The CDR3 runs 16 residues. Germline CDR1 reads MDHEN; CDR2 reads SYDVKM. V was shortened by 5 bases and J by 2 bases, with 18 bases between the two germline ends. In DNA form, the CDR3 reads TGTGCCAGCAGTACGCTCTTCCATGGTAGTCAAGAGACCCAGTACTTC. This encodes CASSTLFHGSQETQYF.